This T cell receptor (beta chain) was documented in a study of neurological immune-mediated disorders (dated by TCRdb to about 2019). General notes on the study: Of the approximately 34 multiple sclerosis patients, about 31 had relapsing-remitting MS and 3 had secondary progressive MS. Peripheral blood TCR-beta repertoires from patients with HTLV-I-associated myelopathy (HAM/TSP), patients with multiple sclerosis, and healthy controls were compared in the study using UMI-based sequencing. The roughly 110 TCR-beta libraries included longitudinal samples, technical triplicates and paired sorted CD4+ and CD8+ T-cell subsets alongside PBMC samples. The cohort was made up of 65 to 75 subjects, consisting of some 15 HAM/TSP patients, 35 or so multiple sclerosis patients and 20 healthy controls.

To synthesize cDNA, template-switch 5'RACE was performed with a primer carrying a 10-nucleotide random unique molecular identifier so that each TCR transcript was tagged. Every sequencing run covered 15-18 subjects and yielded more than 160 million TCR-beta sequences. Total RNA was extracted with the RNeasy kit. TCR-beta VDJ regions were amplified with primers for the TCR constant region and the 5'RACE anchor, using the KAPA Real-time Library Amplification kit. A first PCR added sample indexes and Illumina adaptors, after which a second PCR increased the library yield. The roughly 650 bp TCR product was size-selected on a 2% E-gel SizeSelection system after Ampure bead purification. Before pooling, libraries had their quality checked on a Bioanalyzer, their concentration measured with Qubit, and their quantity determined with the Kapa Library Quantification kit. An Illumina HiSeq 2500 sequenced the libraries paired-end 2 x 150 bp. To increase sequence diversity, about 25-30% phiX was spiked into each library pool. The authors processed their data as follows. Quality-filtered reads were processed with the UMI-based MiGEC pipeline, which removed over 75% of raw TCR sequences during error correction. IMGT germline references were used for alignment of VDJ genes, and clonotypes were defined by a unique CDR3 amino acid sequence together with V-J genes. Clonal expansion, Shannon diversity and CDR3 relatedness were evaluated with VDJtools (CalcPairwiseDistances, ClusterSamples), while phylogenetic trees were built in CLCbio workbench. A clone was classed as expanded if it had 8 or more unique UMIs, a cutoff based on coefficient-of-variation modelling across technical triplicates. Clones were called with MiXCR by TCRdb after fastp trimmed the public reads at Q25, and only in-frame beta chains were retained. Identical CDR3 proteins give one entry, which carries the most common genes and DNA. The V and J calls and clone size are TCRdb's, not the authors'. The sample table holds roughly 120,000 distinct CDR3 sequences, of which roughly 3.4% were seen once. Roughly 1.3% of the sample rests with the top ten.

Libraries from unsorted PBMCs were made from 2 million PBMCs kept in RNAlater at -80 degrees C until RNA extraction. The multiple sclerosis patients were enrolled in a US clinical protocol that used magnetic resonance imaging to evaluate disease progression. PBMCs were separated from peripheral blood using Ficoll-Hypaque density gradient centrifugation and then cryopreserved in liquid nitrogen. At least ten counts were recorded for this clonotype. It has no known antigen specificity. No base quality values were provided; no much bigger clone lies one nucleotide off. For this chain, trimming is 2 bases at the V end and 4 bases at the J end, and the number of junction bases without a gene match is 3. CDR1 SGHTA and CDR2 FQGNSA were looked up in the germline V gene. There are 14 amino acids in the CDR3, from cysteine to phenylalanine inclusive. The entry retains the CDR3 DNA only, 42 bases that are in frame from base 1.

Here is what the overall study found, with its caveats: In a phylogenetic analysis, the repertoires of 18 out of 34 MS patients fell into a single cluster of related CDR3 sequences, pointing to a possible signature at the repertoire level. No clinical or MRI features were associated with the MS cluster, and the authors said that larger cohorts are needed. No identical CDR3 amino acid sequences were found to be shared among expanded clones across subjects, suggesting that TCR-beta repertoires were private in all groups. TCR clonal expansion was greatest in HAM/TSP patients and smallest in MS patients, who ranked below even healthy controls.

The receptor was derived from a woman aged 30 to 39 with multiple sclerosis. The chain joins TRBV7-2 to TRBJ2-3, with 7 junctional bases fitting TRBD2. Sequenced sample: PBMCs. The CDR3 in this case is CASSLPGLPDTQYF. The sequenced DNA: TGTGCCAGCAGCTTACCGGGACTACCAGATACGCAGTATTTT. Extended through the reference TRBV7-2 and TRBJ2-3 proteins, this CDR3 yields the full variable domain: GAGVSQSPSNKVTEKGKDVELRCDPISGHTALYWYRQSLGQGLEFLIYFQGNSAPDKSGLPSDRFSAERTGGSVSTLTIQRTQQEDSAVYLCASSLPGLPDTQYFGPGTRLTVL.